The 7 T cell receptor beta chains below were found in one sample sequenced in a study of early T cells in non-severe SARS-CoV-2 infection. TCRdb re-analysed the 5' RACE reads in MiXCR, keeping a single row per CDR3 protein. Here the sample spans some 39,000 distinct CDR3 sequences, under 4.5% being singletons. The sequenced sample consisted of whole blood. These receptors were collected from an adult who was a healthcare worker with PCR-confirmed SARS-CoV-2 infection or an uninfected control (not recorded which).

This clonotype was recorded a few times. The junction departs from germline at one end; a sequencing error may be responsible. The V gene is TRBV7-9, the J gene TRBJ2-1, with D perhaps matching TRBD1 or TRBD2 (5 bases each). Per the germline V gene, CDR1 is SEHNR and CDR2 is FQNEAQ (reference sequence). This CDR3 has 13 residues. DNA of the CDR3: TGTACCAGCAAAAGGGACGGCCCGGGCGAGCAGTTCTTC. As protein: CTSKRDGPGEQFF.

In this sample, this clonotype turned up many times. The chain recombines TRBV5-5 with TRBJ2-2; TRBD2 aligns across 7 bases. The CDR3 runs 19 residues. Unmatched junction bases numbered 15, after V lost 2 bases and J lost 2 bases. From germline, CDR1 is SGHKS and CDR2 YYEKEE (reference sequence). CDR3 sequence reads: CASSFSPFGWEGNTGELFF. The CDR3 DNA sequence: TGTGCCAGCAGCTTCTCCCCCTTCGGGTGGGAGGGAAACACCGGGGAGCTGTTTTTT.

This clonotype came up many times. The chain couples TRBV9 to TRBJ2-3; 10 bases fit TRBD2. The CDR3 has 15 residues. Germline values: CDR1 SGDLS, CDR2 YYNGEE. J lost 4 bases, V lost 1 base, and 3 bases had no gene match. The CDR3 is CASSVTSGTADTQYF. The CDR3, as DNA: TGTGCCAGCAGCGTAACTAGCGGGACGGCAGATACGCAGTATTTT. The full variable domain, with the rest looked up from reference TRBV9 and TRBJ2-3, is DSGVTQTPKHLITATGQRVTLRCSPRSGDLSVYWYQQSLDQGLQFLIQYYNGEERAKGNILERFSAQQFPDLHSELNLSSLELGDSALYFCASSVTSGTADTQYFGPGTRLTVL.

The chain couples TRBV25-1 to TRBJ2-1, with 10 bases fitting TRBD2. The CDR3 is made up of 16 amino acids. V shed 6 bases, J shed 2 bases, and the junction held 7 bases outside the gene matches. Germline V CDR1 and CDR2: MGHDK, SYGVNS. CDR3 protein: CASSSSGTSAYNEQFF. DNA for the CDR3: TGTGCCAGCAGCTCTTCCGGGACTAGCGCCTACAATGAGCAGTTCTTC.

This clonotype appeared many times. The gene calls are TRBV7-9 and TRBJ1-3; possible D gene TRBD1, 5 bases. V lost 6 bases and J lost 0, with 12 bases in between. Germline V gives CDR1 SEHNR, CDR2 FQNEAQ (reference sequence). This CDR3 is built from 15 residues. The CDR3 protein is CASSFGHLSGNTIYF. As DNA, the CDR3 is TGTGCCAGCAGTTTCGGACACCTCTCTGGAAACACCATATATTTT.

Only a few counts were recorded for this clonotype. The rearrangement links TRBV7-3 to TRBJ1-6; D is possibly TRBD1 (5 bases). Germline CDR1 SGHTA, CDR2 FQGTGA. The V end was cut by 6 bases, the J end by 9 bases, with 12 bases between. The CDR3 covers 13 residues. CDR3 sequence (DNA): TGTGCCAGCAGAGCACCAGGGAGTTCACCCCTCCACTTT. It yields the protein CASRAPGSSPLHF.

The table lists this clonotype with many counts. The V call is TRBV18, the J call TRBJ2-5, with 8 bases lining up with TRBD2. The CDR3 covers 13 residues. V dropped 6 bases and J dropped 3; count of bases not matched to a gene: 3. From germline, CDR1 is KGHSH and CDR2 LQKENI. The CDR3 coding sequence is TGTGCCAGCTCCAGGCGGGGGGAAGAGACCCAGTACTTC. Protein product: CASSRRGEETQYF.